What follows is one T cell receptor beta chain and its context. What it binds is not known. Other DNA sequences of this sample code for an identical CDR3. The data belong to a study of cytomegalovirus exposure and HLA in healthy donors. Study information: Drawn from HLA-typed donors, tens of millions of unique TCRs were held in an early data release.

With 60 Vbeta and 13 Jbeta primers, the PCR was carried out. Clones were read by immunoSEQ multiplex PCR, and TCRdb kept only the in-frame ones, dropping some. The sample includes 150,000 to 160,000 clones, about 80% of them seen just once. General study points: Some V segments, including TRBV6-2 and TRBV6-3, were excluded as indistinguishable. Several of the most significant clusters appeared linked to common viral pathogens, based on a later analysis.

V dropped 7 bases and J dropped 7 bases, with 14 bases sitting between them. The CDR3 sequence is 13 residues long. Germline V CDR1 and CDR2: LNHDA, SQIVND (reference sequence). Sequencing input: PBMCs. The chain has TRBV19 and TRBJ2-1; perhaps TRBD2 as D (5 bases). This receptor was taken from a woman between 50 and 59 years old in good health and CMV-seropositive. This CDR3 is CASTGRGRNEQFF. The CDR3 DNA follows: TGTGCCAGTACAGGCAGAGGGCGGAATGAGCAGTTCTTC.